This T cell receptor beta chain was sequenced in a study of cytomegalovirus exposure and HLA in healthy donors. Germline CDR1 MNHEY, CDR2 SMNVEV (reference sequence). V was clipped by 5 bases and J by 7 bases, with 30 bases between them. The CDR3 contains 18 residues. This clone has only a few counts. The PCR was carried out with 60 Vbeta primers and 13 Jbeta primers. Sequencing used immunoSEQ multiplex PCR; TCRdb keeps in-frame clones, though not all of them. The top ten hold around 1.9% of the sample, which has about 140,000 clones, roughly 62% seen once. The receptor's source is a male donor in good health and CMV-seronegative. The chain is built from TRBV27 and TRBJ2-7; D is perhaps TRBD1 or TRBD2 (9 bases each). Source material: PBMCs. The CDR3 DNA reads TGTGCCAGCAGTCCCGGGACAGGGCGCGTTAGCGGGGGAGAAGAGCAGTACTTC. This codes for CASSPGTGRVSGGEEQYF.